This T cell receptor beta chain emerged from a study of T cell responses to AZD1222 COVID-19 vaccine. For the study at large: Investigators merged groups given second doses at roughly 4 or roughly 12 weeks. Notes on the study in general: Along spike, vaccine-associated CD4 TCRs were found throughout, with dominance at 160-218 and 743-854. Reportedly, nearly half the spike-specific TCRs target unmutated variant regions. Vaccination with two AZD1222 doses was followed by a rise in Spike-specific TCR breadth and depth.

With respect to this clone: What it binds is unknown.

Germline assignment: CDR1 SGHAT and CDR2 FQNNGV. The CDR3 covers 15 residues. V lost 1 base and J 1 base, leaving 10 bases between the germline ends. Produced via immunoSEQ multiplex PCR; TCRdb's table is partial and in-frame only. Of tens of thousands of clones listed, 70% to 90% are singletons. The source material was peripheral blood, sampled on day 0 of AZD1222 vaccination. This TCR came from an adult in good health. The J gene is TRBJ1-1, the V gene TRBV11-2; no firm D call. The CDR3, as DNA: TGTGCCAGCAGCTTAGGGGCAGGCACGAACACTGAAGCTTTCTTT. It codes for CASSLGAGTNTEAFF.